This TCR beta chain was obtained from a study of shared clonotypes between healthy human individuals. Whole-study findings and limits: Among donors, clonotype sharing was expected to be affected by sequencing depth. The generation probabilities recorded for non-shared clonotypes fell below those of clonotypes shared by all four donors.

CDR1 is SNHLY and CDR2 is FYNNEI in the germline V gene. The CDR3 is 14 residues long. Some 30,000 T cell genomes, or around 200 ng DNA, went into the sorted-subset replicate PCRs. The data were produced by immunoSEQ multiplex PCR, yet TCRdb's version contains in-frame clones alone and is incomplete. The data show about 1.5 million clones, with roughly 97% seen just once and about 1% held by the top ten. Regarding this clone: Its antigen remains unknown. Sequence at one end of the junction differs from germline and may be a read error.

This chain links TRBV2 with TRBJ1-1; no firm D call. This TCR was sampled from a man younger than 40 in good health. Sequenced sample: naive CD4+ T cells sorted from blood. Documented subset: CD45RA+ positively selected. The CDR3, as DNA: TGTGCCAGCAGTGCAAGTGAGGCACGGTATGATAACCACTTT. Residues: CASSASEARYDNHF.